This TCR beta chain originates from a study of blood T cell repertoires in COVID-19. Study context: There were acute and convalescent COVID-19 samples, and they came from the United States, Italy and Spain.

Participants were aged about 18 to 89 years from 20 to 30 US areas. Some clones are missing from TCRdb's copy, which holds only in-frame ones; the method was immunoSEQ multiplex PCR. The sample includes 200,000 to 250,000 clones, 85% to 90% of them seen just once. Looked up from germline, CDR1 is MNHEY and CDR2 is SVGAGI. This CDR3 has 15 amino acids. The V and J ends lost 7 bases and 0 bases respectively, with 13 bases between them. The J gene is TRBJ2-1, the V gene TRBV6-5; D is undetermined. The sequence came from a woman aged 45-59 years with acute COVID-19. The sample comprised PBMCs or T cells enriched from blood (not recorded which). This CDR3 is CASTKTFSSYNEQFF. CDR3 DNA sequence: TGTGCCAGCACCAAAACGTTCAGCTCCTACAATGAGCAGTTCTTC.